This entry lists 4 T cell receptor beta chains sequenced from one sample in a study of T-cell reconstitution after alpha-beta-depleted transplantation in children. Unique molecular identifiers were incorporated into the prepared TCRbeta library. TCRdb redid the calling of the PCR reads with MiXCR, one entry per CDR3 protein. The sample carries roughly 610,000 distinct CDR3 sequences, roughly a tenth recorded once. The starting material was PBMCs from the stem cell graft donor, obtained from the stem cell graft. Every receptor here comes from a human donor who donated a stem cell graft to a child with acute myeloid leukemia.

The sample holds many counts of this clonotype. This chain connects TRBV20-1 to TRBJ2-5; the D is unclear. The ends were cut back, 3 bases at V and 1 base at J, with 6 bases in the middle. Germline CDR1 DFQATT, CDR2 SNEGSKA (reference sequence). CDR3 length: 12 amino acids. In DNA, the CDR3 is TGCAGTGCTAGCACACGCCAAGAGACCCAGTACTTC. It encodes CSASTRQETQYF.

There are many counts of this clonotype. The CDR3: CASSLNLGLARGNEQFF. In DNA, the CDR3 is TGTGCCAGCAGCCTCAACCTAGGACTAGCGAGAGGGAATGAGCAGTTCTTC. The V call is TRBV7-9, the J call TRBJ2-1; 9 bases map to TRBD2. Germline V gene sequence: CDR1 SEHNR, CDR2 FQNEAQ (reference sequence). The ends lost 5 bases at V and 7 bases at J; junction bases unmatched: 15. The CDR3 has 17 residues.

This clonotype was recorded a few times. The chain is built from TRBV27 and TRBJ2-5, with D maybe TRBD1 (6 bases). Trimming pared 6 bases from V and 2 bases from J, leaving 13 bases between. Per the germline V gene, CDR1 is MNHEY and CDR2 is SMNVEV (reference sequence). CDR3 length: 14 amino acids. The CDR3 here is CASSPDRYQETQYF. In DNA form, the CDR3 reads TGTGCCAGCAGCCCGGACAGATATCAAGAGACCCAGTACTTC.

This clonotype was found a few times. The V gene is TRBV29-1, the J gene TRBJ2-7; D gene ambiguous. This CDR3 comprises 13 residues. CDR1 is SQVTM, CDR2 ANQGSEA, per germline. V lost 1 base and J 4 bases, leaving 11 bases between the germline ends. CDR3 sequence reads: CSVEVANVYEQYF. The CDR3 nucleotides are TGCAGCGTTGAAGTAGCCAATGTGTACGAGCAGTACTTC.